The clone carrying this TCR beta chain was counted many times. Unsorted libraries were generated from 2 million PBMCs held at -80 degrees C. In germline, CDR1 is SGHRS, CDR2 YFSETQ. Trimming took off 3 bases at V and 0 bases at J, with 15 bases between the two ends. This CDR3 spans 16 amino acids. This sample stems from a study of neurological immune-mediated disorders. MiXCR was run by TCRdb on the 5' RACE reads, yielding one entry per CDR3 protein. The sample yields 55,000 to 65,000 distinct CDR3 sequences, around 3.8% seen once. V usage is TRBV5-1 and J usage is TRBJ1-2, with TRBD1 as a possible D gene (6 bases). This TCR was sampled from a woman between 45 and 65 years old with multiple sclerosis. The material sequenced was PBMCs. The CDR3 loop reads CASSSGQTSSNYGYTF. CDR3 DNA: TGCGCCAGCAGCTCTGGACAGACTTCCTCTAACTATGGCTACACCTTC.